This is a list of T cell receptor beta chains from one sample in a study of cytomegalovirus exposure and HLA in healthy donors. Using immunoSEQ multiplex PCR, the repertoire was profiled, and TCRdb retains in-frame clones only, with some absent. This table has under 150,000 clones, about three quarters appearing once. The sample taken for sequencing was PBMCs. These receptors were collected from a male donor in good health and CMV-seropositive. The CDR3 runs from the conserved cysteine through the conserved F or W. A D gene is named only where the DNA matches it firmly. Clone sizes are given selectively: once, few, many, or a class where the clone is expanded.

TRBD1	TRBV2	TRBJ1-4	-	CASSKNRDRNEKLFF	TGTGCCAGCAGCAAAAACCGGGACAGGAATGAAAAACTGTTTTTT
TRBD2	TRBV28	TRBJ2-5	-	CASGVGLAGRETQYF	TGTGCCAGCGGTGTCGGACTAGCGGGACGGGAGACCCAGTACTTC
-	TRBV5-1	TRBJ1-1	-	CASSPVGAGLMNTEAFF	TGCGCCAGCAGCCCGGTGGGGGCAGGGTTGATGAACACTGAAGCTTTCTTT
TRBD2	TRBV7-9	TRBJ2-2	-	CASSLAGGPAGELFF	TGTGCCAGCAGTCTAGCGGGAGGCCCCGCCGGGGAGCTGTTTTTT
-	TRBV4-2	TRBJ1-1	few	CASSQSTDTVTEAFF	TGTGCCAGCAGCCAATCCACGGACACTGTAACTGAAGCTTTCTTT
-	TRBV7-2	TRBJ1-4	-	CASSLGQIGVEKLFF	TGTGCCAGCAGCTTAGGCCAAATCGGGGTTGAAAAACTGTTTTTT
TRBD1	TRBV6-1	TRBJ1-5	-	CASSDSGTGNQPQHF	TGTGCCAGCAGTGATTCCGGGACAGGGAACCAGCCCCAGCATTTT
-	TRBV7-8	TRBJ2-7	-	CASSLAGSLVEQYF	TGTGCCAGCAGCTTAGCCGGGAGTCTGGTCGAGCAGTACTTC
TRBD2	TRBV7-3	TRBJ2-1	-	CASSLESSGSYEQFF	TGTGCCAGCAGCTTAGAGTCTAGCGGGAGCTATGAGCAGTTCTTC
-	TRBV2	TRBJ1-5	-	CASSPTSPGNQPQHF	TGTGCCAGCAGTCCCACATCCCCCGGGAATCAGCCCCAGCATTTT
TRBD2	TRBV6-5	TRBJ2-5	-	CASSFRLASYETQYF	TGTGCCAGCAGTTTCAGACTAGCTTCGTATGAGACCCAGTACTTC
TRBD1	TRBV19	TRBJ2-7	few	CASRQGASYEQYF	TGTGCCAGTAGACAGGGGGCTAGCTACGAGCAGTACTTC
-	TRBV10-3	TRBJ2-7	-	CAISESGQVGGSYEQYF	TGTGCCATCAGTGAGTCGGGTCAGGTGGGAGGCTCCTACGAGCAGTACTTC
-	TRBV11-2	TRBJ2-7	-	CASSLWSPGNNEQYF	TGTGCCAGCAGCTTATGGTCCCCAGGGAACAACGAGCAGTACTTC
TRBD2	TRBV7-2	TRBJ2-7	once	CASSLALAGGYYEQYF	TGTGCCAGCAGCTTAGCTCTAGCGGGAGGGTATTACGAGCAGTACTTC
TRBD1	TRBV27	TRBJ2-7	-	CASTATGYFPYEQYF	TGTGCCAGCACCGCGACAGGGTATTTCCCCTACGAGCAGTACTTC
-	TRBV30	TRBJ2-7	-	CAWKNRGSLYEQYF	TGTGCCTGGAAGAATAGGGGCAGCCTCTACGAGCAGTACTTC
-	TRBV6-6	TRBJ1-4	once	CASIRVAGEKLFF	TGTGCCAGCATAAGGGTGGCGGGAGAAAAACTGTTTTTT
-	TRBV28	TRBJ1-2	-	CASRGRGIYGYTF	TGTGCCAGCCGGGGCAGGGGTATCTATGGCTACACCTTC
TRBD1	TRBV27	TRBJ2-7	-	CASSLTGGIYEQYF	TGTGCCAGCAGTTTGACAGGGGGTATCTACGAGCAGTACTTC
-	TRBV6-5	TRBJ2-7	-	CASSLARIPYEQYF	TGTGCCAGCAGCCTCGCCAGGATACCGTACGAGCAGTACTTC
-	TRBV2	TRBJ1-1	once	CASRAIAEDTEAFF	TGTGCCAGCAGGGCTATCGCCGAGGACACTGAAGCTTTCTTT
-	TRBV4-2	TRBJ2-5	-	CASSQALGEEVSETQYF	TGTGCCAGCAGCCAAGCCTTGGGGGAGGAGGTGTCAGAGACCCAGTACTTC
TRBD1	TRBV27	TRBJ1-1	-	CASSLWDRATEAFF	TGTGCCAGCAGTCTCTGGGACAGGGCGACTGAAGCTTTCTTT
-	TRBV4-2	TRBJ2-3	-	CASSQGRQGLTDTQYF	TGTGCCAGCAGCCAAGGACGACAGGGACTCACAGATACGCAGTATTTT
-	TRBV13	TRBJ1-6	-	CASSLGAGGFWSPLHF	TGTGCCAGCAGCTTAGGGGCCGGGGGTTTTTGGTCACCCCTCCACTTT
-	TRBV19	TRBJ1-2	once	CASSISAPVRGYTF	TGTGCCAGTAGTATCAGCGCGCCAGTGAGAGGCTACACCTTC
-	TRBV6-1	TRBJ2-7	-	CASSSEYEQYF	TGTGCCAGCAGCTCGGAGTACGAGCAGTACTTC
TRBD2	TRBV6-4	TRBJ2-1	-	CASSDSGLAGEGSNEQFF	TGTGCCAGCAGTGACTCGGGACTAGCGGGAGAGGGATCCAATGAGCAGTTCTTC
-	TRBV7-8	TRBJ1-1	-	CASSLSRKNTEAFF	TGTGCCAGCAGCTTGTCCAGGAAGAACACTGAAGCTTTCTTT
-	TRBV25-1	TRBJ1-1	-	CASSESVAMNTEAFF	TGTGCCAGCAGTGAATCGGTAGCCATGAACACTGAAGCTTTCTTT
TRBD2	TRBV7-9	TRBJ2-5	-	CASRNGREGAETQYF	TGTGCCAGCAGGAACGGGCGGGAGGGCGCAGAGACCCAGTACTTC
TRBD1	TRBV5-1	TRBJ1-4	-	CASSLAPGGDEKLFF	TGCGCCAGCAGCTTGGCCCCAGGGGGCGATGAAAAACTGTTTTTT
TRBD1	TRBV25-1	TRBJ1-5	-	CASSESGQGVQPQHF	TGTGCCAGCAGTGAATCGGGACAGGGCGTTCAGCCCCAGCATTTT
-	TRBV7-2	TRBJ2-5	-	CASNSFSETQYF	TGTGCCAGCAACAGCTTTTCGGAGACCCAGTACTTC
-	TRBV5-1	TRBJ1-2	-	CASSPGTLGNYGYTF	TGCGCCAGCAGCCCGGGGACTCTAGGAAACTATGGCTACACCTTC
TRBD1	TRBV19	TRBJ2-1	-	CASSLDRGFYNEQFF	TGTGCCAGTAGTCTTGACAGGGGGTTTTACAATGAGCAGTTCTTC
-	TRBV5-4	TRBJ1-2	-	CASSLGQGNYGYTF	TGTGCCAGCAGCTTGGGGCAGGGCAACTATGGCTACACCTTC
TRBD1	TRBV5-5	TRBJ2-5	-	CASSVDRGDTLSQETQYF	TGTGCCAGCAGCGTTGACAGGGGGGACACCCTAAGCCAAGAGACCCAGTACTTC
TRBD2	TRBV19	TRBJ2-7	once	CASSMTATSGYEQYF	TGTGCCAGTAGTATGACAGCGACTAGCGGGTACGAGCAGTACTTC
TRBD2	TRBV5-1	TRBJ2-7	once	CASSTLFGLAGSYEQYF	TGCGCCAGCAGCACCCTGTTCGGACTAGCGGGATCCTACGAGCAGTACTTC
-	TRBV11-3	TRBJ2-7	-	CASSAQGSYEQYF	TGTGCCAGCAGCGCTCAGGGTAGCTACGAGCAGTACTTC
-	TRBV19	TRBJ1-5	-	CASTNPRAGYSNQPQHF	TGTGCCAGTACCAACCCGAGGGCGGGATATAGCAATCAGCCCCAGCATTTT
TRBD2	TRBV9	TRBJ2-2	once	CASSVHTSGLSGELFF	TGTGCCAGCAGCGTCCACACTAGCGGGCTGTCCGGGGAGCTGTTTTTT
-	TRBV7-2	TRBJ2-5	-	CASSAGIRETQYF	TGTGCCAGCAGTGCAGGAATTCGCGAGACCCAGTACTTC
-	TRBV29-1	TRBJ1-2	-	CSVQREAPYGYTF	TGCAGCGTTCAGAGGGAAGCCCCTTATGGCTACACCTTC
-	TRBV7-3	TRBJ1-2	-	CASSGGGNYGYTF	TGTGCCAGCAGCGGAGGCGGCAACTATGGCTACACCTTC
TRBD2	TRBV2	TRBJ2-3	-	CASRPRRGGYTDTQYF	TGTGCCAGCAGACCACGGCGGGGGGGGTACACAGATACGCAGTATTTT
TRBD2	TRBV27	TRBJ2-1	once	CASSTRASGTYNEQFF	TGTGCCAGCTCTACCCGGGCTAGCGGGACCTACAATGAGCAGTTCTTC
TRBD1	TRBV7-8	TRBJ1-4	-	CASSPIMGFGTVNEKLFF	TGTGCCAGCAGCCCTATTATGGGGTTCGGGACAGTTAATGAAAAACTGTTTTTT
TRBD1	TRBV9	TRBJ2-1	-	CASSPGTVNEQFF	TGTGCCAGCAGCCCCGGGACAGTCAATGAGCAGTTCTTC
-	TRBV6-6	TRBJ2-3	-	CASSYPSGVDTQYF	TGTGCCAGCAGTTACCCCTCGGGGGTAGATACGCAGTATTTT
-	TRBV4-1	TRBJ2-7	few	CASSPQGPYEQYF	TGCGCCAGCAGCCCGCAGGGGCCCTACGAGCAGTACTTC
-	TRBV2	TRBJ2-6	-	CASSEIQGTGANVLTF	TGTGCCAGCAGTGAAATCCAGGGGACTGGGGCCAACGTCCTGACTTTC
TRBD1	TRBV9	TRBJ1-2	-	CASSAGTDVYGYTF	TGTGCCAGCAGCGCCGGGACAGATGTTTACGGCTACACCTTC
-	TRBV7-9	TRBJ1-1	-	CSSSLATENTEAFF	TGTTCCAGCAGCTTAGCAACTGAGAATACTGAAGCTTTCTTT
-	TRBV28	TRBJ1-5	-	CASSENSNQPQHF	TGTGCCAGCAGTGAGAACAGCAATCAGCCCCAGCATTTT
-	TRBV5-1	TRBJ2-5	-	CASASRVAETQYF	TGCGCCAGCGCCTCGCGGGTAGCGGAGACCCAGTACTTC
TRBD1	TRBV7-2	TRBJ2-7	-	CASSRDRDYEQYF	TGTGCCAGCAGCCGGGACAGGGACTACGAGCAGTACTTC
-	TRBV4-3	TRBJ1-2	few	CASSQEVGSYGYTF	TGCGCCAGCAGCCAAGAAGTAGGGAGCTATGGCTACACCTTC